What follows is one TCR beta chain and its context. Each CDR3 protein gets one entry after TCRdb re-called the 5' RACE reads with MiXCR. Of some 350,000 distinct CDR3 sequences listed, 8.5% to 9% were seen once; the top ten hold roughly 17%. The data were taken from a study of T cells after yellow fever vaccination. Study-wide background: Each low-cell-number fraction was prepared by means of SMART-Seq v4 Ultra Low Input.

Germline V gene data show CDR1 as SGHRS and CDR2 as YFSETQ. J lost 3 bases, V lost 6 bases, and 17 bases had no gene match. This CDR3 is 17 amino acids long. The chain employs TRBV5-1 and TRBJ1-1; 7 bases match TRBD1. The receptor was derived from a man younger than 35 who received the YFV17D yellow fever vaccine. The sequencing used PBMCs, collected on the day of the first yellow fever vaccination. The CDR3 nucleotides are TGCGCCAGCAACCATCCCCGGACAGGACCCTTGGACACTGAAGCTTTCTTT. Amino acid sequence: CASNHPRTGPLDTEAFF. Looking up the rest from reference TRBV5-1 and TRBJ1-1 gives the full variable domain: KAGVTQTPRYLIKTRGQQVTLSCSPISGHRSVSWYQQTPGQGLQFLFEYFSETQRNKGNFPGRFSGRQFSNSRSEMNVSTLELGDSALYLCASNHPRTGPLDTEAFFGQGTRLTVV.